The next 6 T cell receptor beta chains were all read from a single sample in a study of blood T cells in healthy people across ages. Through a sample-barcoded 5' primer and a J-beta primer mix, a second PCR was run for roughly 7 to 12 cycles. TCRdb ran MiXCR on the 5' RACE reads and lists one entry per CDR3 protein. The table lists roughly 700,000 distinct CDR3 sequences, around 49% of them singletons. The sequencing sample was made of blood. These receptor sequences come from a woman aged 60-70 years in good health.

The gene calls are TRBV29-1 and TRBJ2-5; 11 positions agree with TRBD2. The V segment lost 3 bases and the J segment 7 bases; nucleotides outside the gene matches: 4. The CDR3 consists of 13 residues. Germline assignment: CDR1 SQVTM and CDR2 ANQGSEA. The CDR3 DNA follows: TGCAGCGTTGAGCTAGCGGGAGGAGGGACCCAGTACTTC. This translates into CSVELAGGGTQYF. The full variable domain, completed using reference TRBV29-1 and TRBJ2-5, is SAVISQKPSRDICQRGTSLTIQCQVDSQVTMMFWYRQQPGQSLTLIATANQGSEATYESGFVIDKFPISRPNLTFSTLTVSNMSPEDSSIYLCSVELAGGGTQYFGPGTRLLVL.

The chain is built from TRBV5-1 and TRBJ2-4; TRBD1 agrees at 8 bases. The J call may be incorrect, as the DNA end agrees better with TRBJ2-5. The germline gives CDR1 SGHRS, CDR2 YFSETQ. The CDR3 has 16 residues. The CDR3 sequence: CASSSGTGNIQETQYF. In DNA form, the CDR3 reads TGCGCCAGCAGCTCCGGGACAGGAAATATCCAAGAGACCCAGTACTTC.

The V and J genes are TRBV7-8 and TRBJ2-1; D not resolved. Between the trimmed V and J ends, which lost 2 bases and 0 bases, there was a span of 14 bases. This CDR3 spans 17 amino acids. Per germline, CDR1 SGHVS and CDR2 FQNEAQ. CDR3 in DNA: TGTGCCAGCAGCTTAATGTACGGCGGAAGCTCCTACAATGAGCAGTTCTTC. This encodes CASSLMYGGSSYNEQFF.

This clonotype was seen only a few times. This chain uses TRBV6-2 or TRBV6-3 with TRBJ2-2, with 10 bases fitting TRBD2. Trimming cost V 2 bases and J 0 bases; bases outside gene matches: 0. Germline values: CDR1 MNHEY, CDR2 SVGEGT. The length of the CDR3 is 16 residues. The CDR3 DNA reads as TGTGCCAGCAGTTACCTAGCGGGAGCGAACACCGGGGAGCTGTTTTTT. Protein sequence: CASSYLAGANTGELFF.

This clonotype was observed once. V gene TRBV28 combines with J gene TRBJ1-2; 9 nucleotides line up with TRBD1. The V segment lost 2 bases and the J segment 8 bases; nucleotides outside the gene matches: 9. Germline V gives CDR1 MDHEN, CDR2 SYDVKM. This CDR3 is 15 amino acids long. CDR3 in amino acids: CASSLDTTGGWGYTF. In DNA, the CDR3 is TGTGCCAGCAGTTTAGACACGACAGGGGGATGGGGCTACACCTTC.

In its sample, this clonotype was seen a few times. The gene calls are TRBV4-2 and TRBJ2-7; 14 bases are shared with TRBD2. Trimming removed 3 bases from V and 3 bases from J; junction bases left unmatched: 13. Germline CDR1 is LGHNA and CDR2 is YNFKEQ. The length of the CDR3 is 19 residues. CDR3 region: CASSHALGTSGGHHYEQYF. In DNA, the CDR3 is TGTGCCAGCAGCCACGCCTTGGGGACTAGCGGGGGTCACCACTACGAGCAGTACTTC.